Shown below are 22 T cell receptor beta chains from a single sample sequenced in a study of regulatory T cells in long-lasting Graves disease. Time point of the sample: newly diagnosed GD, antithyroid drugs for less than 3 months. Extracted PBMC RNA gave rise to the TCR library. Sequencing libraries for TCR beta were prepared with iRepertoire HTBI primers and Arm-PCR of CDR3 regions. In TCRdb, the multiplex PCR reads were re-called with MiXCR into one record per CDR3 protein. This sample yields some 500,000 distinct CDR3 sequences, of which roughly 14% are seen a single time; about 10% belongs to the top ten. This same sample was also taken into another study, of T cells in Graves' hyperthyroidism and ophthalmopathy.

The sequencing used peripheral blood mononuclear cells (PBMCs), collected at new diagnosis, from a patient treated with antithyroid drugs. These receptor sequences come from a man aged 25-45 years with Graves disease.

This clonotype came up many times. The chain is built from TRBV12-3 or TRBV12-4 and TRBJ1-1; D perhaps matches TRBD1 (5 bases). The CDR3 has 14 amino acids. Trimming shortened V by 6 bases and J by 10 bases, and 21 bases separated the two germline ends. The CDR3 reads CASRPLGTGSGAFF. Here the CDR3 DNA reads TGTGCCAGCAGACCCCTCGGGACGGGCTCAGGAGCTTTCTTT.

This clonotype was detected a few times. The chain recombines TRBV3-1 with TRBJ2-5; 9 bases are a match to TRBD1. CDR1 and CDR2 from the germline V gene are LGHDT and YNNKEL (reference sequence). The CDR3 totals 15 residues. V was pared by 5 bases and J by 4 bases, with 8 bases of the junction left unmatched. In DNA form, the CDR3 reads TGTGCCAGCAGCAGTGGGACAGGGCGGGGAGAGACCCAGTACTTC. This translates into CASSSGTGRGETQYF.

This clonotype occurred many times. V gene TRBV11-3 combines with J gene TRBJ1-1, with D possibly TRBD1 on 5 matching bases. Per the germline V gene, CDR1 is SGHNT and CDR2 is YENEEA. There are 12 residues in the CDR3. Trimming shortened V by 2 bases and J by 7 bases, and 8 bases separated the two germline ends. The DNA of the CDR3 is TGTGCCAGCAGCTTAAGGGACGGTGAAGCTTTCTTT. This encodes CASSLRDGEAFF.

This clonotype was counted between two and nine times. This sequence joins TRBV15 and TRBJ2-5; TRBD1 is a possible D gene (7 bases). CDR1 is LNHNV and CDR2 is YYDKDF in the germline V gene (reference sequence). Trimming pared 5 bases from V and 5 bases from J, leaving 15 bases between. The length of the CDR3 is 14 residues. The chain's CDR3 is CATSAGRGVETQYF. The CDR3 DNA reads as TGTGCCACCAGCGCCGGCAGGGGGGTGGAGACCCAGTACTTC.

The table lists this clonotype with a few counts. The chain carries TRBV27 and TRBJ2-7; TRBD2 matches at 11 bases. Germline CDR1 reads MNHEY; CDR2 reads SMNVEV (reference sequence). Trimming took 6 bases from V and 6 from J; bases not matched to a gene: 13. The CDR3 consists of 16 residues. CDR3 amino acids: CASSRSTSGITCEQYF. CDR3 coding DNA: TGTGCCAGCAGCCGATCGACTAGCGGGATCACCTGCGAGCAGTACTTC.

With regard to this clonotype: This probably arose from a read error, given a far larger clone one base away. The chain employs TRBV6-1 and TRBJ2-7; 11 nucleotides align to TRBD2. CDR1 is MNHNS and CDR2 is SASEGT in the germline V gene. The CDR3 contains 15 residues. As DNA, the CDR3 is TGTGCCAGCAGCATAGCGGGAGGGTACTCCTACAAGCAGTACTTC. It translates to CASSIAGGYSYKQYF.

The V call is TRBV5-4, the J call TRBJ1-2; tentatively, D is TRBD1 (5 bases). The CDR3 consists of 14 residues. CDR1 and CDR2 (germline): SGHNT, YYREEE (reference sequence). Trimming removed 0 bases from V and 6 bases from J, with 12 bases in between. The CDR3 sequence is CASSLGGTLHGYTF. As DNA, the CDR3 is TGTGCCAGCAGCTTGGGGGGGACCCTCCATGGCTACACCTTC.

This clonotype came up many times. Relative to the germline gene, one junction end is altered; a read error may explain this. CDR3: CASSLGTANTEAFF. DNA for the CDR3: TGTGCCAGCAGCTTAGGGACAGCGAACACTGAAGCTTTCTTT. The chain links TRBV5-1 to TRBJ1-1; TRBD1 aligns across 7 bases. Germline CDR1 and CDR2: SGHRS and YFSETQ. The CDR3 contains 14 residues. Full variable domain (missing parts from reference TRBV5-1 and TRBJ1-1): KAGVTQTPRYLIKTRGQQVTLSCSPISGHRSVSWYQQTPGQGLQFLFEYFSETQRNKGNFPGRFSGRQFSNSRSEMNVSTLELGDSALYLCASSLGTANTEAFFGQGTRLTVV.

This clonotype occurred many times. The V and J genes are TRBV2 and TRBJ1-2; the D is unclear. Trimming removed 6 bases from V and 8 bases from J, with 13 bases in between. CDR3 size: 12 residues. CDR1 is SNHLY, CDR2 FYNNEI, per germline. The CDR3 coding sequence is TGTGCCAGCAGGGACGGGGAGGGAGGCTACACCTTC. This translates into CASRDGEGGYTF. Looking up the rest from reference TRBV2 and TRBJ1-2 gives the full variable domain: EPEVTQTPSHQVTQMGQEVILRCVPISNHLYFYWYRQILGQKVEFLVSFYNNEISEKSEIFDDQFSVERPDGSNFTLKIRSTKLEDSAMYFCASRDGEGGYTFGSGTRLTVV.

This clonotype was picked up many times. DNA of the CDR3: TGCAGTGCTCGGGCGTATGGAGGACTAGCAGTCTACGAGCAGTACTTC. This sequence encodes CSARAYGGLAVYEQYF. This rearrangement joins TRBV20-1 to TRBJ2-7, with 8 positions matching TRBD2. The length of the CDR3 is 16 residues. The germline gives CDR1 DFQATT, CDR2 SNEGSKA (reference sequence). After removal of 5 bases from V and 3 bases from J, the junction contained 15 bases not matched to a gene.

Many counts were recorded for this clonotype. The rearrangement joins TRBV11-2 to TRBJ2-1; 12 nucleotides align to TRBD2. The CDR3 is 15 residues long. V shed 5 bases, J shed 7 bases, and the junction held 6 bases outside the gene matches. The germline CDR1 and CDR2 sequences are SGHAT and FQNNGV. CDR3 DNA: TGTGCCAGCAGCGCGACTAGCGGGAGAGGTAATGAGCAGTTCTTC. Translation gives CASSATSGRGNEQFF.

The chain has TRBV6-5 and TRBJ2-2; D is unclear. The CDR3 runs to 14 residues. V dropped 0 bases and J dropped 8 bases, with 10 bases sitting between them. The germline V gene encodes CDR1 MNHEY and CDR2 SVGAGI. CDR3 DNA sequence: TGTGCCAGCAGTTACTCAGGCTCCTCGGGGGAGCTGTTTTTT. Translated, it gives CASSYSGSSGELFF.

A remark on this clonotype: A read error may be the cause here, since a much bigger clone is one base away. The chain carries TRBV29-1 and TRBJ2-7, with 9 bases lining up with TRBD2. Trimming cost V 3 bases and J 9 bases; bases outside gene matches: 12. In germline, CDR1 is SQVTM, CDR2 ANQGSEA. The CDR3 is 14 amino acids. As DNA, the CDR3 is TGCAGCGTTGATTTAGCGGGAGCCGTCGGCGGGCAGTACTTC. Translated, it gives CSVDLAGAVGGQYF.

This clonotype was observed a few times. The rearrangement uses TRBV6-1 and TRBJ1-1; 11 bases fit TRBD1. Germline CDR1 reads MNHNS; CDR2 reads SASEGT. This CDR3 is 15 amino acids long. The V segment lost 5 bases and the J segment 4 bases; nucleotides outside the gene matches: 6. This CDR3 is CASSPGQGAFTEAFF. The CDR3 bases are TGTGCCAGCAGTCCCGGACAGGGGGCTTTCACTGAAGCTTTCTTT.

This clonotype was found a few times. The chain carries TRBV6-2 or TRBV6-3 and TRBJ2-2; 7 nucleotides line up with TRBD2. The CDR3 is 16 residues long. The V gene end was trimmed by 8 bases and the J gene end by 1 base; junction bases not matched to a gene: 10. Looked up from germline, CDR1 is MNHEY and CDR2 is SVGEGT. CDR3 region: CASASSGRKNTGELFF. The DNA for the CDR3 is TGTGCCAGCGCATCTAGCGGACGAAAGAACACCGGGGAGCTGTTTTTT.

In its sample, this clonotype was seen a few times. The chain recombines TRBV18 with TRBJ1-1; the D is unclear. The CDR3 length is 13 residues. The germline gives CDR1 KGHSH, CDR2 LQKENI. Trimming took off 6 bases at V and 4 bases at J, with 12 bases between the two ends. The CDR3 sequence: CASSPTGITEAFF. The CDR3 DNA sequence: TGTGCCAGCTCGCCTACGGGTATCACTGAAGCTTTCTTT.

Ten or more counts support this clonotype. The chain combines TRBV6-1 with TRBJ1-3; possible D gene TRBD1, 6 bases. V lost 5 bases and J lost 2, with 10 bases in between. The germline gives CDR1 MNHNS, CDR2 SASEGT. CDR3 length: 14 amino acids. The CDR3 region has the DNA TGTGCCAGCAGTCCCGGGACACCTGGAAACACCATATATTTT. Its translation is CASSPGTPGNTIYF.

This clonotype was counted many times. The chain joins TRBV30 to TRBJ2-3, with TRBD2 identical over 8 bases. With 7 bases clipped from V and 6 bases from J, the junction kept 12 bases outside the gene matches. This CDR3 spans 14 amino acids. CDR1 is GTSNPN and CDR2 is SVGIG in the germline V gene (reference sequence). In DNA, the CDR3 is TGTGCCTCCGCAGCGGGAGCCTTGGGTGATACGCAGTATTTT. As protein: CASAAGALGDTQYF.

There are many counts of this clonotype. The rearrangement uses TRBV28 and TRBJ1-2; D is undetermined. The CDR3 is 12 amino acids. Trimming took 6 bases from V and 7 from J, leaving 12 bases between them. CDR1 and CDR2 (germline): MDHEN, SYDVKM. CDR3 bases: TGTGCCAGCAGGAAGGAAGTCAGTGGCTACACCTTC. It specifies CASRKEVSGYTF.

This clonotype was seen ten or more times. The V gene is TRBV6-2 or TRBV6-3, the J gene TRBJ2-1; D is unclear. The CDR3 is made up of 17 amino acids. The V end lost 2 bases, the J end lost 0 bases, and 14 bases lay between the germline ends. The germline V gene encodes CDR1 MNHEY and CDR2 SVGEGT. DNA of the CDR3: TGTGCCAGCAGTTACGTCGGACGCCGGAACTCCTACAATGAGCAGTTCTTC. This encodes CASSYVGRRNSYNEQFF.

This clonotype was recorded at least ten times. The V and J genes are TRBV6-2 or TRBV6-3 and TRBJ2-5, with D unresolved. This CDR3 has 12 amino acids. CDR1 is MNHEY, CDR2 SVGEGT, per germline. V was pared by 2 bases and J by 10 bases, with 11 bases between. CDR3 bases: TGTGCCAGCAGTTACATGACGTACGACCAGTACTTC. It encodes CASSYMTYDQYF.

This clonotype was detected many times. This chain uses TRBV20-1 with TRBJ2-3; the D call may be TRBD1 or TRBD2 (6 bases each). The CDR3 runs 14 residues. Germline V gene sequence: CDR1 DFQATT, CDR2 SNEGSKA (reference sequence). V was clipped by 3 bases and J by 3 bases, with 13 bases between them. In DNA form, the CDR3 reads TGCAGTGCTAGGGGCAGAGGGGGGACAGATACGCAGTATTTT. Protein product: CSARGRGGTDTQYF.